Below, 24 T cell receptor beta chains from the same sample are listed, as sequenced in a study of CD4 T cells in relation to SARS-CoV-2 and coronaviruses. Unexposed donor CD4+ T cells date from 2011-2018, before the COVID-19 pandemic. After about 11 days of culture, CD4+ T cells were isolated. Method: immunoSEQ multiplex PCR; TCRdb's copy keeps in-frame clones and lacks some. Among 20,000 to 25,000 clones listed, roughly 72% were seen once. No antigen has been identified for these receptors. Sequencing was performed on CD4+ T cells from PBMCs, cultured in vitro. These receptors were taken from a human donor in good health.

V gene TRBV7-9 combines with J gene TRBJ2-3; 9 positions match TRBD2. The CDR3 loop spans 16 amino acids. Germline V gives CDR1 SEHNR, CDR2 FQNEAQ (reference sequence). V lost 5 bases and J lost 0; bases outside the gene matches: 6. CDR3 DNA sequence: TGTGCCAGCAGCCCCGGACTAGCGACTAGCACAGATACGCAGTATTTT. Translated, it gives CASSPGLATSTDTQYF.

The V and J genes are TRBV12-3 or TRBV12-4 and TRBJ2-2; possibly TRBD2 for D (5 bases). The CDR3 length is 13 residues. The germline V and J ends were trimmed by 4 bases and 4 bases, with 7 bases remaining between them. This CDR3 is CASSSTSTGELFF. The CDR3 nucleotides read TGTGCCAGCAGTTCCACTAGCACCGGGGAGCTGTTTTTT.

The CDR3 loop reads CASSPYRVANVLTF. The CDR3 DNA sequence: TGCGCCAGCAGCCCTTACCGGGTGGCCAACGTCCTGACTTTC. The rearrangement joins TRBV4-3 to TRBJ2-6; D not resolved. This CDR3 spans 14 amino acids. V was cut by 4 bases and J by 6 bases, with 10 bases left in between. In germline, CDR1 is LGHNA, CDR2 YSLEER.

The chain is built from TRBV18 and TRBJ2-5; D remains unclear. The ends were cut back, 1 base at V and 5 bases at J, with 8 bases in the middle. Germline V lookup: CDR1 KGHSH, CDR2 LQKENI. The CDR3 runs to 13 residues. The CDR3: CASSPQVEETQYF. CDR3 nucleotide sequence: TGTGCCAGCTCACCACAGGTAGAGGAGACCCAGTACTTC. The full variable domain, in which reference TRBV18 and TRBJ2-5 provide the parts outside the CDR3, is NAGVMQNPRHLVRRRGQEARLRCSPMKGHSHVYWYRQLPEEGLKFMVYLQKENIIDESGMPKERFSAEFPKEGPSILRIQQVVRGDSAAYFCASSPQVEETQYFGPGTRLLVL.

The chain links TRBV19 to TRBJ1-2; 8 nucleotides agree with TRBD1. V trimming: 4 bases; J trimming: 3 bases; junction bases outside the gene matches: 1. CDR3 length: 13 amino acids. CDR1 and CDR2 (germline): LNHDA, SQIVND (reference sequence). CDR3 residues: CASSTTGDYGYTF. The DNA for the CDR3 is TGTGCCAGTAGTACGACAGGGGACTATGGCTACACCTTC.

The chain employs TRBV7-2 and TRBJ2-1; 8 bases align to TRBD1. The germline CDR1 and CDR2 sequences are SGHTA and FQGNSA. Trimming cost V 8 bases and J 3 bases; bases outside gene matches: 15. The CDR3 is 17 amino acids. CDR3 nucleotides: TGTGCCAGCCAAAATTCGACTCCAGGGGGCGGCTACAATGAGCAGTTCTTC. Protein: CASQNSTPGGGYNEQFF.

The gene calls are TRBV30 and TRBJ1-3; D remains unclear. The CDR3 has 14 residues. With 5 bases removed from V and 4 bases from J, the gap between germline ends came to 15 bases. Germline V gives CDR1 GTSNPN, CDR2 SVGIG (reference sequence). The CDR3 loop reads CAWAPNTVGNTIYF. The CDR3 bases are TGTGCCTGGGCCCCAAACACAGTAGGAAACACCATATATTTT.

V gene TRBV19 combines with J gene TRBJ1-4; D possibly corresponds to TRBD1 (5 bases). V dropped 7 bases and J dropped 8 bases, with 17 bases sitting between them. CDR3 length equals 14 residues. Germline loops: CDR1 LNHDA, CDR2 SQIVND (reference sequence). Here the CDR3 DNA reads TGTGCCAGTACCCGAATAGGGGCCCGAGAAAAACTGTTTTTT. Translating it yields CASTRIGAREKLFF.

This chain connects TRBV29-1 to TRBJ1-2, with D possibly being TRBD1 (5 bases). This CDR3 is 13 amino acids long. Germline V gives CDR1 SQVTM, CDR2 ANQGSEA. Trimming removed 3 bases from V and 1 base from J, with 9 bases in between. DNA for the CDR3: TGCAGCGTTGAGCGACAGTATAACTATGGCTACACCTTC. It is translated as CSVERQYNYGYTF.

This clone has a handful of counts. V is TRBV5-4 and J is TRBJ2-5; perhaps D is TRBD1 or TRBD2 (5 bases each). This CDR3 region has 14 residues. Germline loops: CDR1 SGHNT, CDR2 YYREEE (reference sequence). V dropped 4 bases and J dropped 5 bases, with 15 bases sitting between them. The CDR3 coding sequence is TGTGCCAGCAGCGGGACGGGCCCTGGGGAGACCCAGTACTTC. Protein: CASSGTGPGETQYF. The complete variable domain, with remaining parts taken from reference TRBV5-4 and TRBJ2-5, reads ETGVTQSPTHLIKTRGQQVTLRCSSQSGHNTVSWYQQALGQGPQFIFQYYREEENGRGNFPPRFSGLQFPNYSSELNVNALELDDSALYLCASSGTGPGETQYFGPGTRLLVL.

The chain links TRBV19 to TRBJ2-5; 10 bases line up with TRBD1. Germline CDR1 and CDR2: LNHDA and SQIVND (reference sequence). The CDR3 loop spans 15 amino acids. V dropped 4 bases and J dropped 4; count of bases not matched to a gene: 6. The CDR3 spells CASSTRTGGGETQYF. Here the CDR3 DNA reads TGTGCCAGTAGTACGCGGACAGGGGGAGGAGAGACCCAGTACTTC.

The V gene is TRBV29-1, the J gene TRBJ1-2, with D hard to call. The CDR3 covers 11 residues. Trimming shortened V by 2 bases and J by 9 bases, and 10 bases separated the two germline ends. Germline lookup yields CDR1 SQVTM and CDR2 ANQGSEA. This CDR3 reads CSVEKGESYTF. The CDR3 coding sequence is TGCAGCGTTGAAAAGGGCGAAAGCTACACCTTC.

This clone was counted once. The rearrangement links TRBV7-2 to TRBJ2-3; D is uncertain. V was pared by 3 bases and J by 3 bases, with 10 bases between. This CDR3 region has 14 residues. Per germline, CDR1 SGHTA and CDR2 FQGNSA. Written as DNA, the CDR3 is TGTGCCAGCAGCTTCTACCTTAAGACAGATACGCAGTATTTT. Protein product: CASSFYLKTDTQYF.

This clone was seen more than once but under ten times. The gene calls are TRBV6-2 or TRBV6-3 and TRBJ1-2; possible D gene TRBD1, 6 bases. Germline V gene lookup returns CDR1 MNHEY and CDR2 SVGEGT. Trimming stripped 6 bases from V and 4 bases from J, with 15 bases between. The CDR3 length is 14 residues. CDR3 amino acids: CASRPYRDGYGYTF. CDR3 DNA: TGTGCCAGCAGGCCTTACAGGGACGGCTATGGCTACACCTTC.

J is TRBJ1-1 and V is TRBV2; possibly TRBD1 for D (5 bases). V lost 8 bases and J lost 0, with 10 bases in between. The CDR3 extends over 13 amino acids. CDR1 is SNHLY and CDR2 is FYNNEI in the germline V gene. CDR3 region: CASGAGMNTEAFF. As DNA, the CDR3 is TGTGCCAGCGGGGCAGGCATGAACACTGAAGCTTTCTTT.

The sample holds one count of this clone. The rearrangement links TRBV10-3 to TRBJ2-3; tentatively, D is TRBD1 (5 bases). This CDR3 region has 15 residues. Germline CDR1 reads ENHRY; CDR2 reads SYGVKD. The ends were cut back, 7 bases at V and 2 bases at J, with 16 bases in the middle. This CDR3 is CAINPGPQTTDTQYF. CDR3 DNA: TGTGCCATCAACCCAGGGCCTCAAACCACAGATACGCAGTATTTT.

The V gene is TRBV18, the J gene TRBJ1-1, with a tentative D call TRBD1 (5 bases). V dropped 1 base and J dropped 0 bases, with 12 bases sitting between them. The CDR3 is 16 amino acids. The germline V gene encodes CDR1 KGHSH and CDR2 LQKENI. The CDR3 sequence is CASSPQGTVMNTEAFF. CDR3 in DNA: TGTGCCAGCTCACCACAAGGGACGGTTATGAACACTGAAGCTTTCTTT. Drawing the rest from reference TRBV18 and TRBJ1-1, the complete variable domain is NAGVMQNPRHLVRRRGQEARLRCSPMKGHSHVYWYRQLPEEGLKFMVYLQKENIIDESGMPKERFSAEFPKEGPSILRIQQVVRGDSAAYFCASSPQGTVMNTEAFFGQGTRLTVV.

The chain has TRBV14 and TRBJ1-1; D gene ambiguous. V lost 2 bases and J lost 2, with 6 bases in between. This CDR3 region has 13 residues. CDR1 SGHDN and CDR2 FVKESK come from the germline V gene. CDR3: CASSQNINTEAFF. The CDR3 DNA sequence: TGTGCCAGCAGCCAAAACATAAACACTGAAGCTTTCTTT.

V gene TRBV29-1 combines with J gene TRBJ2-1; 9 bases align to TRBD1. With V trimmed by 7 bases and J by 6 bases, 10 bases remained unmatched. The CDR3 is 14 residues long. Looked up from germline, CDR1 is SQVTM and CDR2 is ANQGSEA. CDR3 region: CSAVRTGAPNEQFF. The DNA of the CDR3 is TGCAGCGCCGTCCGGACAGGGGCGCCCAATGAGCAGTTCTTC.

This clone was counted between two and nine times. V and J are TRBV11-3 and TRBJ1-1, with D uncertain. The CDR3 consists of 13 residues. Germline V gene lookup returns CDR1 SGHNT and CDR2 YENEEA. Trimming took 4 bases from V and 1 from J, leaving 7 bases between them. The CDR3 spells CASSWASNTEAFF. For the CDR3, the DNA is TGTGCCAGCAGCTGGGCATCGAACACTGAAGCTTTCTTT.

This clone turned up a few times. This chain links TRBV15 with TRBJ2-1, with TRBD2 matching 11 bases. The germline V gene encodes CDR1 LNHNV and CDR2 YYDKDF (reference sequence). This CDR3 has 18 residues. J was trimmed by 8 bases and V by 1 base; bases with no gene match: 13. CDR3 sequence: CATSRGGQNSGRGDEQFF. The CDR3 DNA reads TGTGCCACCAGCAGAGGGGGTCAGAATAGCGGGAGGGGTGATGAGCAGTTCTTC.

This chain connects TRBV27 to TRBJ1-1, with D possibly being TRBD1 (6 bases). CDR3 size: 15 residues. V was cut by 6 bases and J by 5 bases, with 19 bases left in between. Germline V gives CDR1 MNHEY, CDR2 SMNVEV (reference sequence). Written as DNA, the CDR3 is TGTGCCAGCAGCTCGGGGACCGGGGGGCGTACTGAAGCTTTCTTT. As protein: CASSSGTGGRTEAFF.

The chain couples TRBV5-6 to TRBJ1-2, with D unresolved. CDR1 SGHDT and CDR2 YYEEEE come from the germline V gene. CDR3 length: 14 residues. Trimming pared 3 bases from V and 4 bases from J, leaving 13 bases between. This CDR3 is CASSSAPIFYGYTF. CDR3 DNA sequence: TGTGCCAGCAGCTCTGCACCCATCTTCTATGGCTACACCTTC.

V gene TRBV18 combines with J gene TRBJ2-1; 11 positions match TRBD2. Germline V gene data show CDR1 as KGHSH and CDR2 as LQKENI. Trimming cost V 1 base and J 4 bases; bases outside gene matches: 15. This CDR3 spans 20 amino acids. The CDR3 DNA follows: TGTGCCAGCTCACCACTCCGAACTAGCGGGAGTATGTCCCGGTACAATGAGCAGTTCTTC. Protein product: CASSPLRTSGSMSRYNEQFF.